A selection of T cell receptor beta chains follows, all from one sample in a study of identical twins. TCRdb re-called the 5' RACE reads through MiXCR, storing one row per CDR3 protein. The repertoire has a few hundred thousand distinct CDR3 sequences, around 9.6% of them found once; the top ten carry around 3.1%. These data were likewise used in another study, on yellow fever vaccine responses in identical twins.

The sequenced sample was PBMCs. The source is a woman younger than 35 in good health. Each CDR3 is given with its conserved first and last residue. D genes are given only for firm matches. Size tells how often a clone was seen (once, few, many) or the class of an expanded clone, and some rows leave it out.

j_call clone_size v_call d_call cdr3_aa cdr3_nt
TRBJ2-1 many TRBV28 TRBD1 CASSLTGTGNYNEQFF TGTGCCAGCAGTCTCACCGGGACAGGGAACTACAATGAGCAGTTCTTC
TRBJ1-1 few TRBV12-3/TRBV12-4 - CASTTHGTEMNTEAFF TGTGCCAGCACAACCCATGGGACGGAGATGAACACTGAAGCTTTCTTT
TRBJ1-1 many TRBV5-1 - CASSRGTQNTEAFF TGCGCCAGCAGCCGCGGGACACAAAACACTGAAGCTTTCTTT
TRBJ1-1 many TRBV29-1 TRBD1 CSVPDRVNTEAFF TGCAGCGTGCCCGACAGGGTGAACACTGAAGCTTTCTTT
TRBJ1-2 few TRBV7-2 TRBD1 CASSYPTLGTANYGYTF TGTGCCAGCAGCTATCCGACCTTGGGGACAGCTAACTATGGCTACACCTTC
TRBJ2-7 - TRBV25-1 - CASHTPSRGEQYF TGTGCCAGCCACACCCCCTCTAGAGGCGAGCAGTACTTC
TRBJ2-5 few TRBV6-2/TRBV6-3 - CASSYSQYQETQYF TGTGCCAGCAGTTACTCGCAGTACCAAGAGACCCAGTACTTC
TRBJ2-5 few TRBV20-1 TRBD2 CSARRIAGEETQYF TGCAGTGCTAGGCGAATAGCGGGAGAAGAGACCCAGTACTTC
TRBJ2-3 few TRBV5-1 TRBD1 CASSLQGAPDTQYF TGCGCCAGCAGCTTGCAGGGGGCGCCGGATACGCAGTATTTT
TRBJ2-1 - TRBV7-8 TRBD1 CASSQPGQDNYNEQFF TGTGCCAGCAGCCAACCCGGACAGGACAACTACAATGAGCAGTTCTTC
TRBJ2-7 few TRBV3-1 - CASSQRQGEQYF TGTGCCAGCAGCCAGAGGCAGGGCGAGCAGTACTTC
TRBJ2-1 few TRBV6-5 - CASSYSFGDHEQFF TGTGCCAGCAGTTACTCGTTTGGGGATCATGAGCAGTTCTTC
TRBJ2-2 many TRBV29-1 - CSAPVAGELFF TGCAGCGCCCCGGTCGCCGGGGAGCTGTTTTTT
TRBJ2-6 - TRBV13 TRBD2 CASSLRPGLPTAFNSGANVLTF TGTGCCAGCAGCCTACGCCCGGGACTACCAACTGCCTTTAACTCTGGGGCCAACGTCCTGACTTTC
TRBJ2-7 - TRBV9 - CASSVSTVNSYEQYF TGTGCCAGCAGCGTAAGTACCGTCAACTCCTACGAGCAGTACTTC
TRBJ2-7 few TRBV29-1 - CSVSAGSLYEQYF TGCAGCGTTTCTGCGGGGTCCCTATACGAGCAGTACTTC
TRBJ2-1 few TRBV28 TRBD2 CASSSPRFILAGFYNEQFF TGTGCCAGCAGTTCCCCAAGGTTTATACTAGCGGGGTTTTACAATGAGCAGTTCTTC
TRBJ2-7 many TRBV4-1 TRBD1 CASSQRQGAPYEQYF TGCGCCAGCAGCCAGCGACAGGGGGCACCTTACGAGCAGTACTTC
TRBJ2-2 many TRBV12-3/TRBV12-4 TRBD2 CASRGLAADTGELFF TGTGCCAGCAGGGGACTAGCGGCGGACACCGGGGAGCTGTTTTTT
TRBJ2-2 many TRBV20-1 - CSAWTANPSNTGELFF TGCAGTGCTTGGACAGCCAATCCTTCGAACACCGGGGAGCTGTTTTTT
TRBJ2-2 - TRBV7-3 TRBD2 CASSKPGGGITGELFF TGTGCCAGCAGCAAACCGGGCGGGGGGATTACCGGGGAGCTGTTTTTT
TRBJ2-5 many TRBV10-3 - CAISEPTRGIETQYF TGTGCCATCAGTGAGCCCACTCGGGGTATTGAGACCCAGTACTTC
TRBJ1-1 few TRBV6-1 - CASSERWANTEAFF TGTGCCAGCAGTGAAAGATGGGCGAACACTGAAGCTTTCTTT
TRBJ2-1 - TRBV20-1 - CSAPDSSSYNEQFF TGCAGTGCCCCGGACTCAAGCTCCTACAATGAGCAGTTCTTC
TRBJ1-1 many TRBV29-1 - CSVEVGMNTEAFF TGCAGCGTTGAAGTGGGAATGAACACTGAAGCTTTCTTT
TRBJ1-2 few TRBV14 - CASSQDPRQDRGYGYTF TGTGCCAGCAGCCAAGATCCCCGACAGGACAGAGGCTATGGCTACACCTTC
TRBJ2-5 - TRBV5-1 - CASKPRVGQETQYF TGCGCCAGCAAACCCAGGGTGGGCCAAGAGACCCAGTACTTC
TRBJ2-3 many TRBV9 TRBD1 CASSARGLTQYF TGTGCCAGCAGCGCGAGGGGGCTTACGCAGTATTTT
TRBJ2-3 - TRBV20-1 TRBD1 CSARAGTGERDTQYF TGCAGTGCTAGAGCCGGGACAGGGGAGAGGGATACGCAGTATTTT
TRBJ1-2 few TRBV20-1 - CSAIPTNYGYTF TGCAGTGCTATTCCAACTAACTATGGCTACACCTTC
TRBJ2-3 many TRBV7-8 - CASSLLLSTDTQYF TGTGCCAGCAGCTTACTCTTAAGCACAGATACGCAGTATTTT
TRBJ2-3 few TRBV20-1 TRBD2 CSARDLAGRADTQYF TGCAGTGCTAGAGATTTGGCAGGGAGGGCAGATACGCAGTATTTT
TRBJ2-2 - TRBV24-1 TRBD1 CSTSETPWTGNTGELFF TGTTCCACCAGTGAGACACCCTGGACAGGGAACACCGGGGAGCTGTTTTTT
TRBJ1-1 - TRBV12-3/TRBV12-4 - CASSLGRGARGGEAFF TGTGCCAGCAGTTTGGGTCGGGGGGCCCGGGGGGGTGAAGCTTTCTTT
TRBJ2-6 few TRBV10-3 - CASLAGANVLTF TGTGCCAGCTTAGCTGGGGCCAACGTCCTGACTTTC
TRBJ1-2 many TRBV12-3/TRBV12-4 TRBD1 CASTRQGYYGYTF TGTGCCAGCACCAGACAGGGATACTATGGCTACACCTTC
TRBJ2-6 - TRBV6-2/TRBV6-3 TRBD2 CASRLAGGSGANVLTF TGTGCCAGCAGACTAGCGGGGGGCTCTGGGGCCAACGTCCTGACTTTC
TRBJ2-3 few TRBV29-1 TRBD2 CSVRLAVTDTQYF TGCAGCGTTCGGCTAGCGGTCACAGATACGCAGTATTTT
TRBJ2-3 many TRBV15 TRBD2 CATSLRLAGADTQYF TGTGCCACCAGCCTGCGACTAGCGGGGGCTGATACGCAGTATTTT
TRBJ2-1 - TRBV12-3/TRBV12-4 - CASSPSMSSYNEQFF TGTGCCAGCAGTCCGTCCATGAGCTCCTACAATGAGCAGTTCTTC
TRBJ1-1 few TRBV5-1 TRBD1 CASSLKQGAGPEAFF TGCGCCAGCAGCTTAAAACAGGGGGCAGGCCCTGAAGCTTTCTTT
TRBJ1-1 few TRBV29-1 - CSVPQAPNTEAFF TGCAGCGTCCCACAGGCCCCGAACACTGAAGCTTTCTTT
TRBJ1-1 many TRBV4-3 - CASSQDRGIPNTEAFF TGCGCCAGCAGCCAAGATCGGGGGATACCCAACACTGAAGCTTTCTTT
TRBJ2-5 - TRBV4-2 TRBD2 CASKQASGRSQETQYF TGTGCCAGCAAACAGGCTAGCGGGAGGTCACAAGAGACCCAGTACTTC
TRBJ2-5 - TRBV7-9 TRBD1 CASSETGGPRETQYF TGTGCCAGCAGCGAAACAGGGGGCCCCAGGGAGACCCAGTACTTC
TRBJ2-1 many TRBV7-9 TRBD2 CASRGLANLNEQFF TGTGCCAGCCGGGGACTAGCGAACCTAAATGAGCAGTTCTTC
TRBJ2-3 - TRBV10-1 TRBD2 CASSGSGNTDTQYF TGCGCCAGCAGCGGTAGCGGGAACACAGATACGCAGTATTTT
TRBJ2-1 many TRBV11-2 - CASSARELGYNEQFF TGTGCCAGCAGCGCCAGGGAATTGGGCTACAATGAGCAGTTCTTC
TRBJ1-2 - TRBV12-3/TRBV12-4 - CASSLASVGSYGYTF TGTGCCAGCAGTTTAGCATCCGTTGGCAGCTATGGCTACACCTTC
TRBJ2-7 - TRBV15 TRBD2 CAIGLGLAGDEQYF TGTGCCATCGGTCTGGGACTAGCGGGAGATGAGCAGTACTTC
TRBJ2-7 few TRBV28 TRBD2 CASSSPGTSGYEQYF TGTGCCAGCAGTTCACCCGGGACTAGCGGGTACGAGCAGTACTTC
TRBJ1-1 - TRBV5-5 - CASSLAGMDTEAFF TGTGCCAGCAGCTTGGCAGGGATGGACACTGAAGCTTTCTTT
TRBJ2-1 few TRBV15 TRBD2 CATSRDGGGKNEQFF TGTGCCACCAGCAGAGATGGCGGGGGTAAAAATGAGCAGTTCTTC